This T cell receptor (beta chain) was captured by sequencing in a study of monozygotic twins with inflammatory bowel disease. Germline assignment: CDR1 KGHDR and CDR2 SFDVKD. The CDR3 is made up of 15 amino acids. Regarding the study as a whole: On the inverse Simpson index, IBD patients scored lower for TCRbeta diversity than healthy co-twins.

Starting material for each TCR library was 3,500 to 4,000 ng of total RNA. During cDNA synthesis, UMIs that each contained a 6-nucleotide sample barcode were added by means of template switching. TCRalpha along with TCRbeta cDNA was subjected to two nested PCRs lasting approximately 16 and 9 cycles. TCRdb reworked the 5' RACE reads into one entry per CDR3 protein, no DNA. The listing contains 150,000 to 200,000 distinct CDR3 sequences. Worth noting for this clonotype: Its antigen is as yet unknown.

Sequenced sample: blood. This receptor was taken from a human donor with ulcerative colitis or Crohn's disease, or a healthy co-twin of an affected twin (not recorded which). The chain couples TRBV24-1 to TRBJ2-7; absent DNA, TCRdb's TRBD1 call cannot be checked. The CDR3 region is CATSDRQGLSDEQYF.